This T cell receptor beta chain was sequenced for a study of Ad26.COV2.S vaccination and SARS-CoV-2 variants. About the research overall: Enrolled in COV1001, the donor was in the Ad26.COV2.S trial arm, which received the vaccine. Points from the study as a whole: Analyses that measured TCR breadth and depth may have underestimated total T cell responses. Once vaccination had occurred, spike-specific CD8+ and CD4+ T cell responses reportedly showed substantial breadth.

Points on this clone: Its antigen remains unidentified.

The CDR3 is 15 amino acids. CDR1 is MGHDK and CDR2 is SYGVNS in the germline V gene. The V segment lost 3 bases and the J segment 5 bases; nucleotides outside the gene matches: 9. Profiling relied on immunoSEQ multiplex PCR, and the TCRdb table lists in-frame clones only, not all of them. The table lists 440,000 or so clones, 90% of them singletons. Treatment indicated: around 19 received Ad26.COV2.S at low or high dose, single or two shots; roughly five received placebo; per-sample allocation not given. Sampling was performed 63 days after the first vaccine or placebo injection. The administered vaccine (an Ad26 vector) expressed Wuhan-strain SARS-CoV-2 spike.

The receptor was isolated from a person aged 18 to 59 who received the Ad26.COV2.S COVID-19 vaccine or a placebo. J is TRBJ2-7 and V is TRBV25-1, with 8 nucleotides matching TRBD1. Source: peripheral blood, taken in a trial of Ad26.COV2.S vaccine versus placebo. The CDR3 nucleotides are TGTGCCAGCAGTGACACAGGACAGGGTCTCAACGAGCAGTACTTC. Protein product: CASSDTGQGLNEQYF.